The source of this T cell receptor beta chain is a study of CD8 T cells in ankylosing spondylitis. As to this clonotype: Its matching antigen is unknown.

Study-level points and caveats: Clones linked to the disease showed a CD8+ phenotype. They occurred at relatively low frequencies in peripheral blood. Typical of ankylosing spondylitis blood, it appeared, was a TCR beta motif of under 10 highly homologous variants. Disease-linked clones reportedly showed significant enrichment in matched ankylosing spondylitis synovial fluid.

Quantitative 5'-RACE with molecular barcodes produced the TCR beta libraries. TCRdb itself ran the 5' RACE reads through MiXCR, one entry per CDR3 protein. The sample has some 800,000 distinct CDR3 sequences; about 11% are singletons. This CDR3 comprises 12 residues. Germline V lookup: CDR1 MNHEY, CDR2 SVGAGI. Deletions cut 7 bases from V and 1 base from J, with 8 bases between. Sequenced input: blood, either unsorted or a sorted T cell fraction (not recorded which). This chain joins TRBV6-5 and TRBJ2-7, with a weak D call TRBD2 (6 bases). The clonotype comes from a male donor with ankylosing spondylitis. The CDR3 here is CASTGVSYEQYF. In DNA, the CDR3 is TGTGCCAGCACGGGGGTTTCCTACGAGCAGTACTTC.